This TCR beta chain was recovered during a study of chemoradiotherapy in HPV16-positive cancers (dated by TCRdb to the early 2020s). About the investigation overall: Candidate HPV-specific T-cell clones and common TCR motifs were defined by functional T-cell assays performed on cells from two HPV16-positive patients. Next, the candidate HPV-specific TCRs and motifs were followed in TCR repertoires from approximately 82 patients with HPV-related cancers. The study asked whether T-cell immunity against the HPV oncoproteins E6 and E7 changes during chemoradiotherapy and whether it affects survival.

Repertoires were sampled repeatedly over the course of chemoradiotherapy so that clonal expansion in the tumor microenvironment could be followed. Remarks on this clone: Which antigen it targets is not known. Within one base of it there is no much larger clone, and no base qualities were kept.

The CDR3 runs 12 residues from the cysteine to the phenylalanine. The entry retains the CDR3 DNA only, 36 bases that are in frame from base 1. The junction shows trimming of 6 bases on V and 4 bases on J, plus 9 bases between the germline ends. CDR1 and CDR2, per the germline V gene (reference sequence), are LNHDA and SQIVND. Library prep was done by the immunoSEQ multiplex PCR assay. In TCRdb, the immuneACCESS table is reduced to in-frame sequences with V and J assigned. These tables do not hold every clone; where another copy was compared, an unresolved V gene accounts for under half, and the others remain unexplained. Across this sample there are tens of thousands of clones, with roughly 82% seen only once. The ten largest clones add up to roughly 5.5% of the sample. The paper's findings and limits, for the study overall: In HPV16-positive patients, expansion of HPV-responsive T cells during chemoradiotherapy was associated with improved recurrence-free survival. The functional definition of HPV-specific T cells was derived from only two HPV16-positive patients, and the survival association was reported for HPV16-positive patients. Expansion of candidate HPV-specific clones and E7-related TCR motifs was observed in the tumor microenvironment during treatment, whereas no such expansion was observed for non-HPV-specific T cells.

The clonotype was recovered from a human donor with HPV-associated anogenital cancer. The sample in question was blood, obtained from a patient who underwent chemoradiotherapy. This chain joins TRBV19 to TRBJ1-2, with no D gene named confidently. The DNA sequence is TGTGCCAGTAGGGGGTACCCCTATGGCTACACCTTC. It codes for CASRGYPYGYTF.